This T cell receptor (beta chain) derives from a study of cytomegalovirus exposure and HLA in healthy donors. Study in general: The approximately 670 first-cohort repertoires and the 95 to 150 validation repertoires shared the same platform, a later analysis reported. Study outcomes and limitations: Three chains linked to CMV were shown in vitro to be specific for CMV antigens. Across donors, most TCRs were seen rarely, yet some public ones were widespread.

Concerning this clone itself: The antigen is not known. Other DNA sequences in this specimen translate into the identical CDR3.

Separate from the roughly 700-subject first cohort, the roughly 120-subject validation cohort was the one that the donors belonged to. V shed 3 bases and J shed 6 bases, with 6 bases lying between them. This CDR3 comprises 11 residues. CDR1 is DFQATT, CDR2 SNEGSKA, per germline (reference sequence). TCRdb keeps only in-frame clones here, not all; method: immunoSEQ multiplex PCR. Of over 110,000 clones in the sample, about 90% were seen once. This clonotype originated in a man aged 18 to 29 in good health and CMV-seronegative. The sample was PBMCs. V and J are TRBV20-1 and TRBJ2-1, with a tentative D call TRBD1 (6 bases). CDR3 nucleotide sequence: TGCAGTGCTAGCAGGGGCAATGAGCAGTTCTTC. This encodes CSASRGNEQFF.